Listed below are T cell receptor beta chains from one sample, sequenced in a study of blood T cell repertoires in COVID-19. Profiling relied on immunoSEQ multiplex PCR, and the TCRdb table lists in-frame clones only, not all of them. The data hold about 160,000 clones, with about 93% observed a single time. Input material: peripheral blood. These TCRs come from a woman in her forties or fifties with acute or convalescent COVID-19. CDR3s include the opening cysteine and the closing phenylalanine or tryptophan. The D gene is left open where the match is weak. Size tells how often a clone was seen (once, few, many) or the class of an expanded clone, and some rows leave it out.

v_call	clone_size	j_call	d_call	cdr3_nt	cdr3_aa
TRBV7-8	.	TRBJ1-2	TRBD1	TGTGCCAGCAGCTTAGACAGGGGGAGTGTTGGTGGCTACACCTTC	CASSLDRGSVGGYTF
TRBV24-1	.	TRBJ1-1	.	TGTGCCACCAGAGCAGGGGTTGAGACTGAAGCTTTCTTT	CATRAGVETEAFF
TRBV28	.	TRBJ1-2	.	TGTGCCAGCAGTTTCATAGGGAGTGGGGGACACCTATCTAACTATGGCTACACCTTC	CASSFIGSGGHLSNYGYTF
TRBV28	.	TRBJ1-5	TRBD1	TGTGCCAGCAGTTCACGTCGGGACAGATTCGGCAATCAGCCCCAGCATTTT	CASSSRRDRFGNQPQHF
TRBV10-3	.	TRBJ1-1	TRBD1	TGTGCCATCAGTCTCGGTATGGGACAGGGGGAGGGGAACACTGAAGCTTTCTTT	CAISLGMGQGEGNTEAFF
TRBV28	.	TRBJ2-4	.	TGTGCCAGCAGTTCCAAGGGGGCGGGACGGAACATTCAGTACTTC	CASSSKGAGRNIQYF
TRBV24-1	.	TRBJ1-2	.	TGTGCCACCAGTGATCTTTATGGCTACACCTTC	CATSDLYGYTF
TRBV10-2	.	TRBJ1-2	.	TGCGCCAGCAGTCTGGACAGATTCTATGGCTACACCTTC	CASSLDRFYGYTF
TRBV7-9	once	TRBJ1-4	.	TGTGCCAGCAGCGCAGGGAGCGGGACCCAAAATGAAAAACTGTTTTTT	CASSAGSGTQNEKLFF
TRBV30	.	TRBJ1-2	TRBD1	TGTGCCTGGGATAGACAGGGGGCTGGGGGCTACACCTTC	CAWDRQGAGGYTF
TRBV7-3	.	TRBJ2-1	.	TGTGCCAGCAGCTTCGGAGGGTACAATGAGCAGTTCTTC	CASSFGGYNEQFF
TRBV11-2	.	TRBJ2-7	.	TGTGCCAGCAGTACAGCGGGCGAGCAGTACTTC	CASSTAGEQYF
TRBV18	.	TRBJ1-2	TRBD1	TGTGCCAGCTCACACTCACAGGGGGTAGGTGGCTACACCTTC	CASSHSQGVGGYTF
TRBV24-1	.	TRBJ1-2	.	TGTGCCACCAGTGAGTCGTCTGGGGCCCAAGCTAACTATGGCTACACCTTC	CATSESSGAQANYGYTF
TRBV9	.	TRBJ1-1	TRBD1	TGTGCCAGCAGCTTAACAGGGGGCGTGAACACTGAAGCTTTCTTT	CASSLTGGVNTEAFF
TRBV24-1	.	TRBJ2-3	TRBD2	TGTGCCACCAGTGATCGCGTTAAACGGGAGGGCCGGGCAGATACGCAGTATTTT	CATSDRVKREGRADTQYF
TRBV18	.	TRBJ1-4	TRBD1	TGTGCCAGCTCACTTGGGACAGGGAAAAATGAAAAACTGTTTTTT	CASSLGTGKNEKLFF
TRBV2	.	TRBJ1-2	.	TGTGCCAGCAGCTATGGGCCTTCCTATGGCTACACCTTC	CASSYGPSYGYTF
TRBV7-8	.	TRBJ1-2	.	TGTGCCAGCAGCCCGCAAGGGGCAGGTCGTGGCTACACCTTC	CASSPQGAGRGYTF
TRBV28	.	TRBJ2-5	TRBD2	TGTGCCAGCGGTACTAGCGGGAGGGCCTCAGAGACCCAGTACTTC	CASGTSGRASETQYF
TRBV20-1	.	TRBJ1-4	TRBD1	TGCAGTGCTAGTGACAGGGGGAGTGTAAAACTGTTTTTT	CSASDRGSVKLFF
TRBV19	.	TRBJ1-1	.	TGTGCCAGTAGTATAGAGCCGTCGACAGGAGCCACTGAAGCTTTCTTT	CASSIEPSTGATEAFF
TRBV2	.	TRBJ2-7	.	TGTGCCAGCAGTCTGACAGAGCAGTACTTC	CASSLTEQYF
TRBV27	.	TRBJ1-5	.	TGTGCCAGCAGTCCCGGACAGCGCAATCAGCCCCAGCATTTT	CASSPGQRNQPQHF
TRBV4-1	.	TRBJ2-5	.	TGCGCCAGCAGCGGCCCATCCGAAAGTGGGACCCAGTACTTC	CASSGPSESGTQYF
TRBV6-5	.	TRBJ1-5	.	TGTGCCAGCAGTTCCCGACAGGTTAGTCAGCCCCAGCATTTT	CASSSRQVSQPQHF
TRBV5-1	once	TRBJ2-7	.	TGCGCCAGCAGCCTGTCGACAGAAGCCTACGAGCAGTACTTC	CASSLSTEAYEQYF
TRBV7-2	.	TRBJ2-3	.	TGTGCCAGCAGCTTAGGGCTGTCATACACAGATACGCAGTATTTT	CASSLGLSYTDTQYF
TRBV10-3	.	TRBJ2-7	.	TGTGCCATCAGCCTAGATCCTTACGAGCAGTACTTC	CAISLDPYEQYF
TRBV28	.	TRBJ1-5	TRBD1	TGTGCCAGCAGTTTATCTAAAACAGGGGCTACAATCAAGCCCCAGCATTTT	CASSLSKTGATIKPQHF
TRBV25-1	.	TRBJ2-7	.	TGTGCCAGCAGTCCCGCGGGAATCATCGAGTACGAGCAGTACTTC	CASSPAGIIEYEQYF
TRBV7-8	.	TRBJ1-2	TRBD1	TGTGCCAGCAGCTGGACAGGGTGGACTAACTATGGCTACACCTTC	CASSWTGWTNYGYTF
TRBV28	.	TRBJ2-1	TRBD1	TGTGCCAGCAAAGGGGGCATTTACAATGAGCAGTTCTTC	CASKGGIYNEQFF
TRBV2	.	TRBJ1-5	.	TGTGCCAGCAGTGAACGAGGGGCTGGGGGGTACTATAGCAATCAGCCCCAGCATTTT	CASSERGAGGYYSNQPQHF
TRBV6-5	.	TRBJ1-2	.	TGTGCCACCCATGGGGTACGGGAGTTCTTCTATGGCTACACCTTC	CATHGVREFFYGYTF
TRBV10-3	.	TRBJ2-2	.	TGTGCCAGTACGATGGGGGGAGACACCGGGGAGCTGTTTTTT	CASTMGGDTGELFF
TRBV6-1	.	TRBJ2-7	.	TGTGCCAGCAGTGAAGTGCAGGGGTTGGTCTACGAGCAGTACTTC	CASSEVQGLVYEQYF
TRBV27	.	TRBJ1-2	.	TGTGCCAGCAGTTTTGCTCTGACAGGCTTCTATGGCTACACCTTC	CASSFALTGFYGYTF
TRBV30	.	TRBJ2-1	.	TGTGCCTGGAGATGGGAGGACAACAATGAGCAGTTCTTC	CAWRWEDNNEQFF
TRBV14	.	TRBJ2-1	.	TGTGCCAGCAGCCAACTCCCCGGGGGAGGGGGGGAGCAGTTCTTC	CASSQLPGGGGEQFF
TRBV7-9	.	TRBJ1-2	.	TGTGCCAGCAGCGCCCAGGGTAGGGGCTACACCTTC	CASSAQGRGYTF
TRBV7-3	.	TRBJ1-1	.	TGTGCCAGCACCGACAGTCGGGGGACTGAAGCTTTCTTT	CASTDSRGTEAFF
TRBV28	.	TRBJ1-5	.	TGTGCCAGCTGCCTTCGTGGGAGGGGGAATCAGCCCCAGCATTTT	CASCLRGRGNQPQHF
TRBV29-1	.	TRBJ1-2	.	TGCAGCGTCCACCAAGGGAGTACCTATGGCTACACCTTC	CSVHQGSTYGYTF
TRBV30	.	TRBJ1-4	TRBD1	TGTGCCTGGCAAACGACAGGGTTGTATGAAAAACTGTTTTTT	CAWQTTGLYEKLFF
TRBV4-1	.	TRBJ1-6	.	TGCGCCAGCAGCCACGATGGGGCAGGGGAGCAAAATTCACCCCTCCACTTT	CASSHDGAGEQNSPLHF
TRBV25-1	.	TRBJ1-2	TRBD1	TGTGCCAGCAGTCAAGGACAGGGGAGCGGCTACACCTTC	CASSQGQGSGYTF
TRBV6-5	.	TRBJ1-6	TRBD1	TGTGCCAGCAGCCCAAGGGACAGGGACAATTCACCCCTCCACTTT	CASSPRDRDNSPLHF
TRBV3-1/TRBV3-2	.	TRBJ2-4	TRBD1	TGTGCCAGCAGCCAAGGGTTAGGGGGCCAAGCCAAAAACATTCAGTACTTC	CASSQGLGGQAKNIQYF
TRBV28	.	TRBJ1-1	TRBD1	TGTGCCATACGGACAGGGGTGGCTGAAGCTTTCTTT	CAIRTGVAEAFF
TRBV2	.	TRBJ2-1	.	TGTGCCAGCAGAGGGACTCTTCAGTACAATGAGCAGTTCTTC	CASRGTLQYNEQFF
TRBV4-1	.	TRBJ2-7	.	TGCGCCAGCAGCCACGTCGACGGAGACTACGAGCAGTACTTC	CASSHVDGDYEQYF